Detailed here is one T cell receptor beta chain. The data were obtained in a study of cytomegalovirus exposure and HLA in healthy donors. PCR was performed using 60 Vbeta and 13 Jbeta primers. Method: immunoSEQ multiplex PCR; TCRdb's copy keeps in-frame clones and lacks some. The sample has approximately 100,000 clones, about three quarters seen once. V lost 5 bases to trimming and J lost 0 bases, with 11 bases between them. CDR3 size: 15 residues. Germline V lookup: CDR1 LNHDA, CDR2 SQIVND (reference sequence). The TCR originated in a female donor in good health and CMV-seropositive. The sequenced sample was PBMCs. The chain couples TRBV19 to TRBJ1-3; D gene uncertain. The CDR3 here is CASSVSLVSGNTIYF. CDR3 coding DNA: TGTGCCAGTAGTGTGAGTTTAGTCTCTGGAAACACCATATATTTT.